This T cell receptor (beta chain) derives from a study of OX40 agonist ivuxolimab in advanced cancers. General observations from the study: More expanded clones were found, on average, in CD8+ than in CD4+ T cells. Several nonresponders also turned out to have low normalized T-cell clonal expansion.

At cycle 4 day 1, cycle 7 day 1, and baseline, blood was sampled. The method was immunoSEQ multiplex PCR; TCRdb's version includes in-frame clones alone and lacks a portion of them. The sample gives about 35,000 clones, about four fifths of which show up once; around 21% is in the top ten. About this clone itself: The antigen is not known.

After removal of 1 base from V and 0 bases from J, the junction contained 7 bases not matched to a gene. CDR1 and CDR2 (germline): LNHDA, SQIVND (reference sequence). This CDR3 is 17 amino acids long. The chain is built from TRBV19 and TRBJ1-1, with 8 bases that match TRBD1. The source was CD4+ or CD8+ T cells sorted from blood, collected in a trial of the OX40 agonist ivuxolimab. The TCR was taken from an adult with an advanced solid tumor such as melanoma, head and neck, liver or kidney cancer. CDR3 coding DNA: TGTGCCAGTAGTATAGGGGGGACAGGATTCATGAACACTGAAGCTTTCTTT. Translation: CASSIGGTGFMNTEAFF. The variable domain in full, with the rest retrieved from reference TRBV19 and TRBJ1-1, is DGGITQSPKYLFRKEGQNVTLSCEQNLNHDAMYWYRQDPGQGLRLIYYSQIVNDFQKGDIAEGYSVSREKKESFPLTVTSAQKNPTAFYLCASSIGGTGFMNTEAFFGQGTRLTVV.